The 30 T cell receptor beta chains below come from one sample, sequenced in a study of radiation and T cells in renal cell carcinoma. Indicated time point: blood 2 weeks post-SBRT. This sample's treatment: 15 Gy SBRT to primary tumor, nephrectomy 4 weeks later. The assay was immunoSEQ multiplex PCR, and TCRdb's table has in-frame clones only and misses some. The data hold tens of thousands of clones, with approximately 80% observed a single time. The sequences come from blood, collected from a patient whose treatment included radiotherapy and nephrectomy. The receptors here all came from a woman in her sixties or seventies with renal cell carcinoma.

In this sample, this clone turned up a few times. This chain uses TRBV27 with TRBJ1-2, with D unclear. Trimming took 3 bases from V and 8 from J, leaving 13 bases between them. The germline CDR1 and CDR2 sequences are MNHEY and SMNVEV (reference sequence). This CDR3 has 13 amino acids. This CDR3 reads CASSFSPAGGYTF. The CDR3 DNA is TGTGCCAGCAGTTTTAGCCCGGCGGGGGGCTACACCTTC.

The CDR3 loop reads CATSRDIGRGDTEAFF. DNA of the CDR3: TGTGCCACCAGCAGAGATATCGGCAGGGGGGACACTGAAGCTTTCTTT. This chain uses TRBV15 with TRBJ1-1, with TRBD1 matching 7 bases. CDR3 length equals 16 residues. The junction had 7 bases not matched to a gene; V was cut back by 0 bases and J by 3 bases. Germline-derived CDR1 and CDR2 are LNHNV and YYDKDF (reference sequence).

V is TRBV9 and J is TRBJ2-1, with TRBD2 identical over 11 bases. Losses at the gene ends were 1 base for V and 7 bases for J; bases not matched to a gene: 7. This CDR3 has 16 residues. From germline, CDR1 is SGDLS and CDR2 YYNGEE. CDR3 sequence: CASSVIAGGVLNEQFF. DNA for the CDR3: TGTGCCAGCAGCGTAATAGCGGGAGGGGTCTTGAATGAGCAGTTCTTC.

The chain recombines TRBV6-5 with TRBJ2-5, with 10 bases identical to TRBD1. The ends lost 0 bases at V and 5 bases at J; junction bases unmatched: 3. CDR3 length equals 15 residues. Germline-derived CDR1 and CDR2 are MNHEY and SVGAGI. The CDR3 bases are TGTGCCAGCAGTTACTCCGGGACAGGGGCCGAGACCCAGTACTTC. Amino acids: CASSYSGTGAETQYF.

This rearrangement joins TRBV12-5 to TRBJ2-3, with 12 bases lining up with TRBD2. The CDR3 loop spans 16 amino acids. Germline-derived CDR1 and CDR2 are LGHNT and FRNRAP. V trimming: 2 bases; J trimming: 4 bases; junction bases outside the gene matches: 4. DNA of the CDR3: TGTGCTAGTGGTTTGTCGACTAGCGGGAGCCCAGATACGCAGTATTTT. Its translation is CASGLSTSGSPDTQYF.

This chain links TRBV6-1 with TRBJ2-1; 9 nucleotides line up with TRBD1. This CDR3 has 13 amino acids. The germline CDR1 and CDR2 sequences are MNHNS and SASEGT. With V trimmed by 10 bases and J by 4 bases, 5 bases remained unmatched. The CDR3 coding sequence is TGTGCCACCAACAGGGGGCAGTACAATGAGCAGTTCTTC. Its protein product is CATNRGQYNEQFF.

Here the CDR3 reads CASSQDRGETQYF. CDR3 in DNA: TGTGCCAGCAGCCAAGATCGGGGAGAGACCCAGTACTTC. The chain links TRBV14 to TRBJ2-5; D is possibly TRBD2 (5 bases). The V gene lost 0 bases and the J gene lost 4 bases, with 6 bases spanning the gap. The CDR3 runs to 13 residues. The germline V gene has CDR1 SGHDN and CDR2 FVKESK. Looking up the rest from reference TRBV14 and TRBJ2-5 gives the full variable domain: EAGVTQFPSHSVIEKGQTVTLRCDPISGHDNLYWYRRVMGKEIKFLLHFVKESKQDESGMPNNRFLAERTGGTYSTLKVQPAELEDSGVYFCASSQDRGETQYFGPGTRLLVL.

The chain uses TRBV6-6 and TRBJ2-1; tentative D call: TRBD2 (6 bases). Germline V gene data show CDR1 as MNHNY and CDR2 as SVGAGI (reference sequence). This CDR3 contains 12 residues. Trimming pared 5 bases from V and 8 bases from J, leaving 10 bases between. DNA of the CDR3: TGTGCCAGCAGTACGACTAGTGATGAGCAGTTCTTC. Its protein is CASSTTSDEQFF.

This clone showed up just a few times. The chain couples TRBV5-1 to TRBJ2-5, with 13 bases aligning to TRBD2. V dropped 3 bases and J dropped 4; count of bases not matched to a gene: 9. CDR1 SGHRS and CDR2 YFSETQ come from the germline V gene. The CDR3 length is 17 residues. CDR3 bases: TGCGCCAGCAGCTCCGGGACTAGCGGGGTGAGGGGAGAGACCCAGTACTTC. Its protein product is CASSSGTSGVRGETQYF.

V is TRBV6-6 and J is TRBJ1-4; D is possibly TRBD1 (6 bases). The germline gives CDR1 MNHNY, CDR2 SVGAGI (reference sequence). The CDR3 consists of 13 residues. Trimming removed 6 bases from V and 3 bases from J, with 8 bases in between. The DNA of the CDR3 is TGTGCCAGCAGAGGACAGTCTAATGAAAAACTGTTTTTT. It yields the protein CASRGQSNEKLFF.

DNA for the CDR3: TGCGCCAGCAGCGCAGGACAGGGGGCTGGAAACACCATATATTTT. Protein product: CASSAGQGAGNTIYF. This chain uses TRBV5-1 with TRBJ1-3, with 10 bases fitting TRBD1. Germline lookup yields CDR1 SGHRS and CDR2 YFSETQ. V dropped 4 bases and J dropped 2; count of bases not matched to a gene: 3. The CDR3 has 15 residues. The full variable domain, its missing parts supplied by reference TRBV5-1 and TRBJ1-3, is KAGVTQTPRYLIKTRGQQVTLSCSPISGHRSVSWYQQTPGQGLQFLFEYFSETQRNKGNFPGRFSGRQFSNSRSEMNVSTLELGDSALYLCASSAGQGAGNTIYFGEGSWLTVV.

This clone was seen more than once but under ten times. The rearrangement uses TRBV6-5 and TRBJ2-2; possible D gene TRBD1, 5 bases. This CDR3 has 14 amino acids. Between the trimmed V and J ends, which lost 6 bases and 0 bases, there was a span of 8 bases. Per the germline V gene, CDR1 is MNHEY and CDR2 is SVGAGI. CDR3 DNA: TGTGCCAGCAGAAGGACATCGAACACCGGGGAGCTGTTTTTT. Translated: CASRRTSNTGELFF.

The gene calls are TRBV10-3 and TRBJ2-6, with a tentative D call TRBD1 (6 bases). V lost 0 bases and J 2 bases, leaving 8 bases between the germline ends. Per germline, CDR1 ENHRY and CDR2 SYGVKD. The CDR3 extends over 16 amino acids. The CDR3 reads CAISESAGAGANVLTF. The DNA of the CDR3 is TGTGCCATCAGTGAGTCAGCAGGGGCTGGGGCCAACGTCCTGACTTTC.

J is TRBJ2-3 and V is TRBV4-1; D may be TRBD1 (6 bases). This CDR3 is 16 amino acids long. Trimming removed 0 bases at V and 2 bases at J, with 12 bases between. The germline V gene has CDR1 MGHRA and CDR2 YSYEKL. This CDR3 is CASSQEWAGDTDTQYF. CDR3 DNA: TGCGCCAGCAGCCAAGAGTGGGCAGGGGACACAGATACGCAGTATTTT.

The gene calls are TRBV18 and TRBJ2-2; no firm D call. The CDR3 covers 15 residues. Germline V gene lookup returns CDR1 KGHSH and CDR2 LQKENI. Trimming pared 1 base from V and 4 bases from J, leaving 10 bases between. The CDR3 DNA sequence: TGTGCCAGCTCACCACAAGTCCTCAGCACCGGGGAGCTGTTTTTT. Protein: CASSPQVLSTGELFF.

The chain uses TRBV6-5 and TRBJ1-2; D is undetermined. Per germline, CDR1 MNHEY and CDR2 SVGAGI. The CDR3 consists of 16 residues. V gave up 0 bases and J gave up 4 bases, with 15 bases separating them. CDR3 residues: CASSYSGSSATYGYTF. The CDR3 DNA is TGTGCCAGCAGTTACTCGGGTTCGTCAGCGACCTATGGCTACACCTTC.

The CDR3 bases are TGTGCCAGCAGCTTAGACCCCCGGGTGTCGAGCACTGAAGCTTTCTTT. It is translated as CASSLDPRVSSTEAFF. The chain combines TRBV13 with TRBJ1-1; D not resolved. The CDR3 length is 16 residues. The V end was cut by 1 base, the J end by 4 bases, with 16 bases between. Germline V CDR1 and CDR2: PRHDT, FYEKMQ (reference sequence). Drawing the rest from reference TRBV13 and TRBJ1-1, the complete variable domain is AAGVIQSPRHLIKEKRETATLKCYPIPRHDTVYWYQQGPGQDPQFLISFYEKMQSDKGSIPDRFSAQQFSDYHSELNMSSLELGDSALYFCASSLDPRVSSTEAFFGQGTRLTVV.

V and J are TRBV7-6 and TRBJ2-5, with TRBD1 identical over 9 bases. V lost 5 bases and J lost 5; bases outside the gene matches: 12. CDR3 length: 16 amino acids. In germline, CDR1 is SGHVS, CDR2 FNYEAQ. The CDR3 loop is CASSPTGGTGLETQYF. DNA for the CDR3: TGTGCCAGCAGCCCGACGGGTGGGACAGGGCTTGAGACCCAGTACTTC.

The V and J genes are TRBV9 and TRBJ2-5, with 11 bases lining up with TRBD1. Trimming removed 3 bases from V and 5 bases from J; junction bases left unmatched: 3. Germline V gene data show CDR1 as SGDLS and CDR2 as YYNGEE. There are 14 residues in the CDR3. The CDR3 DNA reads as TGTGCCAGCAGCGCCGGGACAGGGGGGGAGACCCAGTACTTC. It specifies CASSAGTGGETQYF.

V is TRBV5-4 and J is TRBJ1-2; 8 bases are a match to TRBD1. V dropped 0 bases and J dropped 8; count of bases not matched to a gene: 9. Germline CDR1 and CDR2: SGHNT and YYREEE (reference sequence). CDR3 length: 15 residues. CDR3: CASSLGQGIPNGYTF. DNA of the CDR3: TGTGCCAGCAGCTTGGGACAGGGGATTCCTAACGGCTACACCTTC.

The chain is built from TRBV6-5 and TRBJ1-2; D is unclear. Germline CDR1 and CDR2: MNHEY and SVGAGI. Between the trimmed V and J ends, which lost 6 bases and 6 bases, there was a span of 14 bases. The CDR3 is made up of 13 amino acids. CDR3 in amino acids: CASRPLGWNGYTF. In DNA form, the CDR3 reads TGTGCCAGCAGACCCCTAGGATGGAATGGCTACACCTTC.

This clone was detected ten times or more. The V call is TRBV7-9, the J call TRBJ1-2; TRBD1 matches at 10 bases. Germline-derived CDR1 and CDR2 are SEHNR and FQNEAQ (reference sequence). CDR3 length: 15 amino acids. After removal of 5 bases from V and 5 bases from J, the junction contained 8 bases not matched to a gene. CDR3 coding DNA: TGTGCCAGCAGCCCCCGGGACAGGGGTAGATATGGCTACACCTTC. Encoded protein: CASSPRDRGRYGYTF.

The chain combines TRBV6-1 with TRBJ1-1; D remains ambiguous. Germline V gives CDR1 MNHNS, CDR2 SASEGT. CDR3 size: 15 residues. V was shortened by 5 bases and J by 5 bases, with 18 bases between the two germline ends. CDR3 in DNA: TGTGCCAGCAGTTCCTACAGCGGTGTACGGACTGAAGCTTTCTTT. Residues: CASSSYSGVRTEAFF.

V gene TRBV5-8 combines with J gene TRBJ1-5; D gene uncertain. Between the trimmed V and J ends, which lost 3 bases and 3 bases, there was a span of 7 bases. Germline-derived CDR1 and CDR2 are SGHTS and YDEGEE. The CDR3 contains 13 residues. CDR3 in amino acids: CASSSLINQPQHF. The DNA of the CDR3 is TGTGCCAGCAGCTCCCTTATCAATCAGCCCCAGCATTTT.

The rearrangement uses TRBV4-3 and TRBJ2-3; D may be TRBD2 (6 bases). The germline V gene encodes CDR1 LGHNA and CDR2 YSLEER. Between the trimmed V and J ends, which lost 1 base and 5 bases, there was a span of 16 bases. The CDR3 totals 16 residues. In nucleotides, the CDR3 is TGCGCCAGCAGCCAAGGGGCTAGCGCGAGGGGAGATACGCAGTATTTT. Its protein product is CASSQGASARGDTQYF.

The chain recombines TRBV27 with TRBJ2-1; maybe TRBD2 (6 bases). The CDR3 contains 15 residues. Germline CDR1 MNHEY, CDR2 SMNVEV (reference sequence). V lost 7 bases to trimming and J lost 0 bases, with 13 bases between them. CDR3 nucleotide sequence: TGTGCCAGCACCTCCGCGGGACCCTCCTACAATGAGCAGTTCTTC. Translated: CASTSAGPSYNEQFF.

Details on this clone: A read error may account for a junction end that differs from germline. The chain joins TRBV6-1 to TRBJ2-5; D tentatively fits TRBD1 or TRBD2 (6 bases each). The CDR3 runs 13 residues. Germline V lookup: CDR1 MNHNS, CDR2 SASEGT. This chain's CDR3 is CASTERGVETQYF. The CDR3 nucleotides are TGTGCCAGCACTGAAAGGGGGGTAGAGACCCAGTACTTC.

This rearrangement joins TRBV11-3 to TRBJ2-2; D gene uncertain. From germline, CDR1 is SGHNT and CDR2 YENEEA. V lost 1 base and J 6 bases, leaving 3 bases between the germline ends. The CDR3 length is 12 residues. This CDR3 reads CASSLVAGELFF. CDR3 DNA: TGTGCCAGCAGCTTAGTTGCCGGGGAGCTGTTTTTT.

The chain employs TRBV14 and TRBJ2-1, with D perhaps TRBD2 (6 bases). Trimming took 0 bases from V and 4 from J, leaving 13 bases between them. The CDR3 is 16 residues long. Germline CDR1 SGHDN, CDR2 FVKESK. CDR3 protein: CASSQERTSRYNEQFF. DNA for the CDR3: TGTGCCAGCAGCCAAGAACGCACTAGCAGATACAATGAGCAGTTCTTC.

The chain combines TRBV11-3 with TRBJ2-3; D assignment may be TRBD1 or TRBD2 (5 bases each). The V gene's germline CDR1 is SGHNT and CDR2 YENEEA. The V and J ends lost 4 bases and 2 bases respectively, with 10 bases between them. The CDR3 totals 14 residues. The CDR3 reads CASSWGGLTDTQYF. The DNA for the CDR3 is TGTGCCAGCAGCTGGGGCGGGCTCACAGATACGCAGTATTTT.